This TCR beta chain derives from a study of shared clonotypes between healthy human individuals. General observations from the study: Among the subsets, naive ones generally showed larger estimated richness than memory ones. Unshared clonotypes carried lower generation probabilities than those common to all four donors. A few donors held approximately 4.5% of naive CD4 clonotypes in common.

The CDR3 runs to 14 residues. The germline V gene encodes CDR1 MNHEY and CDR2 SMNVEV (reference sequence). Libraries were prepared by immunoSEQ multiplex PCR; TCRdb keeps only in-frame clonotypes and omits some of them. The repertoire has some 2.1 million clones, roughly 94% of them found once; the top ten carry roughly 1%. The naive CD8 population came from CD45RO-negative cells selected for CCR7, without terminally differentiated effector memory CD45RA+ cells. Regarding this clone: Its target is not known. Germline is not matched at one junction end, which may reflect a read error.

The TCR sequence derives from a man aged 18 to 35 in good health. V is TRBV27 and J is TRBJ1-1; D not resolved. Sequencing used naive CD8+ T cells sorted from blood. CDR3 sequence: CASSFSLGNTKAFF. The CDR3 DNA reads TGTGCCAGCAGCTTTTCCTTAGGGAACACTAAAGCTTTCTTT.